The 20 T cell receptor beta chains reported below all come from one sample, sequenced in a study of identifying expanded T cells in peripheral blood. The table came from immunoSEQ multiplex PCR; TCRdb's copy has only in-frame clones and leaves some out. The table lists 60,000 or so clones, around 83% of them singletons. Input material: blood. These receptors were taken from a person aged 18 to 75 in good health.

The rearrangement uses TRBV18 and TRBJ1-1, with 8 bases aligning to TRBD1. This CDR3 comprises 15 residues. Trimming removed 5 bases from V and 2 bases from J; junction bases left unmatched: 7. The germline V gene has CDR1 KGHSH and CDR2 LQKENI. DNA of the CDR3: TGTGCCAGCTCAACTACAGGGGGAGGCAACACTGAAGCTTTCTTT. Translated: CASSTTGGGNTEAFF.

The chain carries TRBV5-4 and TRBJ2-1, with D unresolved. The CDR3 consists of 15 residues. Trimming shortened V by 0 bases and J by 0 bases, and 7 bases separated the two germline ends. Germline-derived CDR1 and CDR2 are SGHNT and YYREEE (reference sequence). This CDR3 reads CASSLEGSSYNEQFF. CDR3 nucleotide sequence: TGTGCCAGCAGCTTGGAGGGTAGCTCCTACAATGAGCAGTTCTTC.

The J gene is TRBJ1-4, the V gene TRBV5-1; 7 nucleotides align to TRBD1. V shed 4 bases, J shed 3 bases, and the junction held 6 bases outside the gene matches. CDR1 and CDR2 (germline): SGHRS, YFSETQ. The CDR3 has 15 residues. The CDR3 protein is CASSPMTGSNEKLFF. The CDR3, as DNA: TGCGCCAGCAGCCCTATGACAGGGTCTAATGAAAAACTGTTTTTT.

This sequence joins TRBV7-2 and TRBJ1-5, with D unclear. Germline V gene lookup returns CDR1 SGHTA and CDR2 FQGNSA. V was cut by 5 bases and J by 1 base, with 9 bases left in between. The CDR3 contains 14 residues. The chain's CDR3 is CASSNFGSNQPQHF. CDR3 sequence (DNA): TGTGCCAGCAGCAACTTCGGCAGCAATCAGCCCCAGCATTTT.

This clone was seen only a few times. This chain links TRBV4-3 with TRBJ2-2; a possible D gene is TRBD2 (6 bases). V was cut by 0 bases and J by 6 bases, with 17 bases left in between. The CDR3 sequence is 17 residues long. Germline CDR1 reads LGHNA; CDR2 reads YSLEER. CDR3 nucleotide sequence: TGCGCCAGCAGCCAAGAACCCCGGGGAGCGGGCGCCGGGGAGCTGTTTTTT. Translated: CASSQEPRGAGAGELFF.

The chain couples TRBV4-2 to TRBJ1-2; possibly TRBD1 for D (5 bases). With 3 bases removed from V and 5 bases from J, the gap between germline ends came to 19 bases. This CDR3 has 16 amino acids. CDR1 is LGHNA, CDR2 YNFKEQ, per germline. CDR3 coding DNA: TGTGCCAGCAGCCAGGACCTTCCCGGGACTCGATATGGCTACACCTTC. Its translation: CASSQDLPGTRYGYTF.

CDR3 protein: CASSLEGREKLFF. The CDR3 coding sequence is TGTGCCAGCAGTCTGGAGGGGCGAGAAAAACTGTTTTTT. The V and J genes are TRBV2 and TRBJ1-4; a possible D gene is TRBD1 (5 bases). This CDR3 spans 13 amino acids. V was shortened by 5 bases and J by 8 bases, with 12 bases between the two germline ends. Germline loops: CDR1 SNHLY, CDR2 FYNNEI.

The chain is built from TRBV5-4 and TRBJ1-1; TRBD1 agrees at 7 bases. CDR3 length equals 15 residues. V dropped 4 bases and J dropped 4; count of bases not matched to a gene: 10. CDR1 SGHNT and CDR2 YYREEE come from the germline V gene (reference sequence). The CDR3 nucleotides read TGTGCCAGCAGCCCAACAGGGGTCTTGGGCACTGAAGCTTTCTTT. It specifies CASSPTGVLGTEAFF. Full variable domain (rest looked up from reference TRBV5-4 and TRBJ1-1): ETGVTQSPTHLIKTRGQQVTLRCSSQSGHNTVSWYQQALGQGPQFIFQYYREEENGRGNFPPRFSGLQFPNYSSELNVNALELDDSALYLCASSPTGVLGTEAFFGQGTRLTVV.

The CDR3 sequence is CASSPQPINSQPQHF. The CDR3 region has the DNA TGTGCCAGTAGTCCCCAACCTATAAACAGTCAGCCCCAGCATTTT. The chain recombines TRBV19 with TRBJ1-5; D call uncertain. Germline V gene lookup returns CDR1 LNHDA and CDR2 SQIVND (reference sequence). This CDR3 is built from 15 residues. V dropped 5 bases and J dropped 6 bases, with 17 bases sitting between them.

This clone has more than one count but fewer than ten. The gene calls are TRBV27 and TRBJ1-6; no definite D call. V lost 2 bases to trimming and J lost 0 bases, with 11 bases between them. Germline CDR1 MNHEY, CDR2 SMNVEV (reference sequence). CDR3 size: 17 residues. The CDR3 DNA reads TGTGCCAGCAGTTTAGGCAGAACCAGCTCCTATAATTCACCCCTCCACTTT. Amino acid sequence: CASSLGRTSSYNSPLHF.

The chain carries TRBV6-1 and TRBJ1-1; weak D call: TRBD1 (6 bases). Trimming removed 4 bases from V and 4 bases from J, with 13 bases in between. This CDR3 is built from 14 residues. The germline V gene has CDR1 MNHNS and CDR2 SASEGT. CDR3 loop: CASSATGRVTEAFF. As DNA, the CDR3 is TGTGCCAGCAGTGCGACAGGCCGGGTCACTGAAGCTTTCTTT.

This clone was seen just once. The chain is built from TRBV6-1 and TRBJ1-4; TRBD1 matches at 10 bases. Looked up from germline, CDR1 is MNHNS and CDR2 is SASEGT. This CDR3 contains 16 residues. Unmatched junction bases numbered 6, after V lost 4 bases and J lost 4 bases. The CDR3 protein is CASSAVGTGVNEKLFF. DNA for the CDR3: TGTGCCAGCAGTGCAGTCGGGACAGGGGTTAATGAAAAACTGTTTTTT.

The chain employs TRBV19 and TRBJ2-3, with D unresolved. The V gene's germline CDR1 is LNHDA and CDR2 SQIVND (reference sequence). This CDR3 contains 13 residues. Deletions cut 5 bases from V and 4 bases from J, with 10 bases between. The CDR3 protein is CASSLDLPDTQYF. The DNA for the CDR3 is TGTGCCAGTAGTCTTGACTTACCAGATACGCAGTATTTT.

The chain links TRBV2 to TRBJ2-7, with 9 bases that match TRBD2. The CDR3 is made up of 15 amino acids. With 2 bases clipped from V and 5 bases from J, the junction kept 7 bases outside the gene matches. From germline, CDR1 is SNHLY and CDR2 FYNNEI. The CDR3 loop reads CASSEPTGLADEQYF. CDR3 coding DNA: TGTGCCAGCAGTGAACCCACGGGACTAGCTGACGAGCAGTACTTC.

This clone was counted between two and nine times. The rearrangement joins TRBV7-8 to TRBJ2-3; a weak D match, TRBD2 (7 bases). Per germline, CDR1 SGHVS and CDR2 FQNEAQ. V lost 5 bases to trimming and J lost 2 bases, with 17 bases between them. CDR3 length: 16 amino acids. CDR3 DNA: TGTGCCAGCAGCCCTCGGGGGGCGTCCTACACAGATACGCAGTATTTT. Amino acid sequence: CASSPRGASYTDTQYF. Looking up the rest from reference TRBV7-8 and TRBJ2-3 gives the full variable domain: GAGVSQSPRYKVAKRGQDVALRCDPISGHVSLFWYQQALGQGPEFLTYFQNEAQLDKSGLPSDRFFAERPEGSVSTLKIQRTQQEDSAVYLCASSPRGASYTDTQYFGPGTRLTVL.

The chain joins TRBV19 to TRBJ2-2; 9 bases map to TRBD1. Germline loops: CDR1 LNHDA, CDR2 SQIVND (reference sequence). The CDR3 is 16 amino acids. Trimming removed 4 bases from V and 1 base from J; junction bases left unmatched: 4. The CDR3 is CASSKPGQGNTGELFF. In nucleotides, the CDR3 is TGTGCCAGTAGTAAACCGGGACAGGGGAACACCGGGGAGCTGTTTTTT.

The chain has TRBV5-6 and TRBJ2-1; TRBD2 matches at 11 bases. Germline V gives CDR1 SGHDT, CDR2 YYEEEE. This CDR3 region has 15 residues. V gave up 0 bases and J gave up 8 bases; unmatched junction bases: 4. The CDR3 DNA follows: TGTGCCAGCAGCTTGGTCCTAGCGGGAGGTGATGAGCAGTTCTTC. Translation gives CASSLVLAGGDEQFF.

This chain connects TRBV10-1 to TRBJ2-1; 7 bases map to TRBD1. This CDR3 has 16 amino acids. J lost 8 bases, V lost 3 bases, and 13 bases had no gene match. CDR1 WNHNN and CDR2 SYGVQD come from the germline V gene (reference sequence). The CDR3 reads CASSDINRGPKDEQFF. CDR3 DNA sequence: TGCGCCAGCAGTGATATCAACAGGGGTCCGAAGGATGAGCAGTTCTTC.

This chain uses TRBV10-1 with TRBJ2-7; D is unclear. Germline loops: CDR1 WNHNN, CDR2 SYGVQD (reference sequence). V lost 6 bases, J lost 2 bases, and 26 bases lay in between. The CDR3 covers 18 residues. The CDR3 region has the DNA TGCGCCAGCAGAGTGTCGACTGTCCGGCCTGGAAACGCCTACGAGCAGTACGTC. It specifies CASRVSTVRPGNAYEQYV.

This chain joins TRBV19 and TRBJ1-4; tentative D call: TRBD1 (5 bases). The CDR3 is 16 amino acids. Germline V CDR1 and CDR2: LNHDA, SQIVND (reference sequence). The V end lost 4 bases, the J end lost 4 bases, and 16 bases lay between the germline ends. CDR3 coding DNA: TGTGCCAGTAGTACCAGGGACGGAGCTCTTAATGAAAAACTGTTTTTT. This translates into CASSTRDGALNEKLFF. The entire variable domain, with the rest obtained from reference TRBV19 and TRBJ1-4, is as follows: DGGITQSPKYLFRKEGQNVTLSCEQNLNHDAMYWYRQDPGQGLRLIYYSQIVNDFQKGDIAEGYSVSREKKESFPLTVTSAQKNPTAFYLCASSTRDGALNEKLFFGSGTQLSVL.